This T cell receptor beta chain is from a study of blood T cells in healthy people across ages. Study results and limitations: Diversity figures derived from one million T cells were judged to underestimate the true value. Long-lived donors carried more naive CD4+ cells and greater diversity than aged donors.

The authors ran a second PCR of about 7 to 11 cycles using a sample-barcoded 5' primer and a J-beta primer mix. The template-switch adaptor, which had 12 random nucleotides, put a tag on each cDNA molecule. TCRdb reprocessed the 5' RACE reads with MiXCR, giving one entry per CDR3 protein. The table has around 1.5 million distinct CDR3 sequences, 42% seen once; the top ten hold 7% to 9.5%. The V gene's germline CDR1 is MNHEY and CDR2 SVGAGI. V was cut by 3 bases and J by 0 bases, with 10 bases left in between. This CDR3 is 15 amino acids long. Turning to this clonotype: The antigen remains unidentified.

This chain uses TRBV6-5 with TRBJ2-3, with D unclear. Material for sequencing was blood. This receptor was identified in a woman in her late teens or twenties in good health. CDR3 bases: TGTGCCAGCAGTTATCTTAGCCCGAGCACAGATACGCAGTATTTT. Translating gives CASSYLSPSTDTQYF.